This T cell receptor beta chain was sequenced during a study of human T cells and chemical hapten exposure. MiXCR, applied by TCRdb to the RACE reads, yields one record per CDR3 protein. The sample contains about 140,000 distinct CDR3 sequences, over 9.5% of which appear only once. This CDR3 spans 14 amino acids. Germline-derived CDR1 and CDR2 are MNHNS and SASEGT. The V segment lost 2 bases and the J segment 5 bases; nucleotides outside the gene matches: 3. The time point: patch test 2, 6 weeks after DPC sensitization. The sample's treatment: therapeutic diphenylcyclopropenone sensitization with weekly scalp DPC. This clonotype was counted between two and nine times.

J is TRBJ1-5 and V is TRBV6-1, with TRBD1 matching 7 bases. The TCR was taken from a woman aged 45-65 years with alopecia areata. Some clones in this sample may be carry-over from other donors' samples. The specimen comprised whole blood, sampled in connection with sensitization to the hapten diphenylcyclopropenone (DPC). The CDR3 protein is CASSENRGYQPQHF. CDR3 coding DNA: TGTGCCAGCAGTGAAAACAGGGGATATCAGCCCCAGCATTTT.